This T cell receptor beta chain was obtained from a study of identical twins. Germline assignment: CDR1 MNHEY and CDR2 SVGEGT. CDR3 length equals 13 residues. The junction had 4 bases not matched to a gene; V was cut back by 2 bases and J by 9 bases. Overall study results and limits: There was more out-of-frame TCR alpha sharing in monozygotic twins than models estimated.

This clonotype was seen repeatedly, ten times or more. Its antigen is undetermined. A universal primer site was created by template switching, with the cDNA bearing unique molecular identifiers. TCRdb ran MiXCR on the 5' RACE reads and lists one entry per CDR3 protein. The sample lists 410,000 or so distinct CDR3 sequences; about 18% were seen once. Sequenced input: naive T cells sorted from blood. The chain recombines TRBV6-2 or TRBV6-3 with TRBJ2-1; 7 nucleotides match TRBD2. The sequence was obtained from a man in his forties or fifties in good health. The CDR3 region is CASSYAGAGEQFF. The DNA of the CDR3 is TGTGCCAGCAGTTACGCGGGAGCGGGTGAGCAGTTCTTC.